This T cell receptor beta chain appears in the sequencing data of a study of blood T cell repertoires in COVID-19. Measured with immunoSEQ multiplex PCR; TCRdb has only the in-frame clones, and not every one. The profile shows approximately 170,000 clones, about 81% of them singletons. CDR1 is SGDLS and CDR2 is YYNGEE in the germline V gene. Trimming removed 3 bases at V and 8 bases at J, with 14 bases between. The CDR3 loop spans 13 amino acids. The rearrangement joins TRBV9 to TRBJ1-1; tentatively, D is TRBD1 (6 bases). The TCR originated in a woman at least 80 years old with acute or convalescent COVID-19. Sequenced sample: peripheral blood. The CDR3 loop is CASSAQTGTEAFF. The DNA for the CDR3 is TGTGCCAGCAGCGCACAGACCGGGACAGAAGCTTTCTTT.